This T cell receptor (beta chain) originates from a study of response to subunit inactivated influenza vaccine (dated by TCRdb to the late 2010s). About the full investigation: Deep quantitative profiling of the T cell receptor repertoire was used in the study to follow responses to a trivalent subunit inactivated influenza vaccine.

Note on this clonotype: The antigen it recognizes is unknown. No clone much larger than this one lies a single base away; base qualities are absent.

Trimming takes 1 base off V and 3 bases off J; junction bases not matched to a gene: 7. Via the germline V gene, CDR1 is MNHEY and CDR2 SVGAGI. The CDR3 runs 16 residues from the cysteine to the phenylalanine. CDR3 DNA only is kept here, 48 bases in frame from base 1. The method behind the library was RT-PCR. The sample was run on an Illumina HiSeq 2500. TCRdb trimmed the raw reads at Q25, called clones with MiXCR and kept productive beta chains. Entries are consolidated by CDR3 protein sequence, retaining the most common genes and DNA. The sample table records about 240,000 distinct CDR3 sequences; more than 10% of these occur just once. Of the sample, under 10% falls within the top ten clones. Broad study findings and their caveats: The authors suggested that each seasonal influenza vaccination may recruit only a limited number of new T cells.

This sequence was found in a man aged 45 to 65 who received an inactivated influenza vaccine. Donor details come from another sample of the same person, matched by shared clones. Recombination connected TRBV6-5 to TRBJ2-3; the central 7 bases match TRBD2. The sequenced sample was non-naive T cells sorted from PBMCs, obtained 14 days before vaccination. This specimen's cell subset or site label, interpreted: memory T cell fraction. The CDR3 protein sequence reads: CASSYFKRGGTDTQYF. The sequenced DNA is TGTGCCAGCAGTTACTTCAAGCGGGGTGGTACAGATACGCAGTATTTT.